Listed below are T cell receptor beta chains from one sample, sequenced in a study of T cell clonotyping in hematopoietic cell transplantation. The assay was immunoSEQ multiplex PCR, and TCRdb's table has in-frame clones only and misses some. This table holds some 45,000 clones, about four fifths found once. The sequencing used peripheral blood mononuclear cells, collected before stem cell transplant. These receptor sequences come from a man aged 60 to 69 with myelodysplastic syndrome. Some clones in this sample may be carry-over from other donors' samples. Each CDR3 is given with its conserved first and last residue. A D gene is named only where the DNA matches it firmly. Clone size is shown for a subset of rows, as once, few, many or a class of expanded clone.

j_call: TRBJ2-7
v_call: TRBV7-9
clone_size: NA
d_call: NA
cdr3_aa: CASSPTTGQAYEQYF
cdr3_nt: TGTGCCAGCAGCCCGACGACAGGACAAGCCTACGAGCAGTACTTC

j_call: TRBJ2-1
v_call: TRBV27
clone_size: NA
d_call: NA
cdr3_aa: CASKPGLPHNEQFF
cdr3_nt: TGTGCCAGTAAACCGGGACTTCCTCACAATGAGCAGTTCTTC

j_call: TRBJ1-4
v_call: TRBV5-1
clone_size: NA
d_call: TRBD1
cdr3_aa: CASSLTGGVANEKLFF
cdr3_nt: TGCGCCAGCAGCTTGACAGGGGGAGTAGCTAATGAAAAACTGTTTTTT

j_call: TRBJ2-7
v_call: TRBV14
clone_size: few
d_call: NA
cdr3_aa: CASSQARGYEQYF
cdr3_nt: TGTGCCAGCAGCCAAGCCAGGGGCTACGAGCAGTACTTC

j_call: TRBJ2-1
v_call: TRBV28
clone_size: NA
d_call: NA
cdr3_aa: CASSFGGFSYNEQFF
cdr3_nt: TGTGCCAGCAGTTTTGGGGGGTTCTCCTACAATGAGCAGTTCTTC

j_call: TRBJ2-7
v_call: TRBV6-5
clone_size: once
d_call: TRBD2
cdr3_aa: CASSYSTGGSGYEQYF
cdr3_nt: TGTGCCAGCAGTTACTCGACGGGGGGATCTGGCTACGAGCAGTACTTC

j_call: TRBJ1-2
v_call: TRBV30
clone_size: NA
d_call: NA
cdr3_aa: CAWSVPDRGLGYTF
cdr3_nt: TGTGCCTGGAGTGTCCCGGATAGAGGGTTGGGCTACACCTTC

j_call: TRBJ2-7
v_call: TRBV4-1
clone_size: NA
d_call: TRBD2
cdr3_aa: CASSQGPGLAGVESYEQYF
cdr3_nt: TGCGCCAGCAGCCAAGGTCCGGGACTAGCGGGGGTTGAGTCCTACGAGCAGTACTTC

j_call: TRBJ1-6
v_call: TRBV7-2
clone_size: NA
d_call: TRBD1
cdr3_aa: CASSNKRGTVRSPLHF
cdr3_nt: TGTGCCAGCAGCAATAAAAGAGGGACAGTCCGATCACCCCTCCACTTT

j_call: TRBJ1-2
v_call: TRBV5-1
clone_size: NA
d_call: TRBD1
cdr3_aa: CASSQRTGGADYGYTF
cdr3_nt: TGCGCCAGCAGCCAAAGGACAGGGGGCGCTGACTATGGCTACACCTTC

j_call: TRBJ1-1
v_call: TRBV5-1
clone_size: NA
d_call: NA
cdr3_aa: CASTDGLNTEAFF
cdr3_nt: TGCGCCAGCACGGACGGCCTGAACACTGAAGCTTTCTTT

j_call: TRBJ1-4
v_call: TRBV5-1
clone_size: NA
d_call: NA
cdr3_aa: CASSWGPTATNEKLFF
cdr3_nt: TGCGCCAGCAGCTGGGGACCGACAGCAACTAATGAAAAACTGTTTTTT

j_call: TRBJ1-4
v_call: TRBV30
clone_size: once
d_call: TRBD1
cdr3_aa: CAWSRSPTGTGLTNEKLFF
cdr3_nt: TGTGCCTGGAGCCGTAGCCCGACAGGGACGGGGTTAACGAATGAAAAACTGTTTTTT

j_call: TRBJ1-2
v_call: TRBV2
clone_size: medium-sized
d_call: NA
cdr3_aa: CASRRPFYGYTF
cdr3_nt: TGTGCCAGCAGACGACCCTTCTATGGCTACACCTTC

j_call: TRBJ1-1
v_call: TRBV18
clone_size: NA
d_call: NA
cdr3_aa: CASSPIGQGETEAFF
cdr3_nt: TGTGCCAGCTCACCAATAGGGCAGGGAGAGACTGAAGCTTTCTTT

j_call: TRBJ2-7
v_call: TRBV5-6
clone_size: once
d_call: TRBD1
cdr3_aa: CASSRQGSREQYF
cdr3_nt: TGTGCCAGCAGCCGACAGGGCTCTCGCGAGCAGTACTTC

j_call: TRBJ2-1
v_call: TRBV25-1
clone_size: NA
d_call: TRBD2
cdr3_aa: CASSDSGGAGEQFF
cdr3_nt: TGTGCCAGCAGTGATTCCGGGGGGGCAGGTGAGCAGTTCTTC

j_call: TRBJ1-6
v_call: TRBV7-9
clone_size: NA
d_call: TRBD1
cdr3_aa: CASSYGQGNSPLHF
cdr3_nt: TGTGCCAGCAGTTACGGACAGGGTAATTCACCCCTCCACTTT

j_call: TRBJ1-2
v_call: TRBV4-2
clone_size: NA
d_call: TRBD1
cdr3_aa: CASSPRTGANYGYTF
cdr3_nt: TGTGCCAGCAGCCCCCGGACAGGAGCTAACTATGGCTACACCTTC

j_call: TRBJ2-3
v_call: TRBV5-6
clone_size: NA
d_call: NA
cdr3_aa: CASSSQTDRTDTQYF
cdr3_nt: TGTGCCAGCAGCTCCCAGACAGATCGCACAGATACGCAGTATTTT

j_call: TRBJ1-4
v_call: TRBV6-5
clone_size: once
d_call: NA
cdr3_aa: CASSPGTSANEKLFF
cdr3_nt: TGTGCCAGCAGCCCCGGCACGTCAGCTAATGAAAAACTGTTTTTT

j_call: TRBJ1-1
v_call: TRBV6-5
clone_size: NA
d_call: TRBD1
cdr3_aa: CASSPGGKGEAFF
cdr3_nt: TGTGCCAGCAGTCCAGGGGGCAAGGGTGAAGCTTTCTTT

j_call: TRBJ2-3
v_call: TRBV2
clone_size: NA
d_call: TRBD2
cdr3_aa: CASSELTSGGTDTQYF
cdr3_nt: TGTGCCAGCAGCGAATTGACTAGCGGCGGAACAGATACGCAGTATTTT

j_call: TRBJ2-7
v_call: TRBV4-3
clone_size: NA
d_call: NA
cdr3_aa: CASSAGFSYEQYF
cdr3_nt: TGCGCCAGCAGCGCTGGTTTCTCCTACGAGCAGTACTTC

j_call: TRBJ2-3
v_call: TRBV9
clone_size: NA
d_call: TRBD2
cdr3_aa: CASSVSGGKTDTQYF
cdr3_nt: TGTGCCAGCAGCGTTAGCGGGGGCAAGACAGATACGCAGTATTTT

j_call: TRBJ2-7
v_call: TRBV25-1
clone_size: NA
d_call: NA
cdr3_aa: CASSAKGVFYEQYF
cdr3_nt: TGTGCCAGCAGTGCAAAGGGGGTCTTTTACGAGCAGTACTTC

j_call: TRBJ2-7
v_call: TRBV13
clone_size: once
d_call: TRBD1
cdr3_aa: CASSPRQGRYEQYF
cdr3_nt: TGTGCCAGCAGCCCCCGACAGGGCCGGTACGAGCAGTACTTC

j_call: TRBJ1-1
v_call: TRBV5-8
clone_size: NA
d_call: NA
cdr3_aa: CASSTDPNTEAFF
cdr3_nt: TGTGCCAGCAGCACAGACCCGAACACTGAAGCTTTCTTT

j_call: TRBJ2-7
v_call: TRBV4-1
clone_size: NA
d_call: TRBD1
cdr3_aa: CASSRHWGQGSEQYF
cdr3_nt: TGCGCCAGCAGCCGACATTGGGGACAGGGGTCCGAGCAGTACTTC

j_call: TRBJ2-3
v_call: TRBV6-1
clone_size: few
d_call: NA
cdr3_aa: CASTGGNTDTQYF
cdr3_nt: TGTGCCAGCACGGGTGGAAACACAGATACGCAGTATTTT

j_call: TRBJ1-2
v_call: TRBV30
clone_size: NA
d_call: NA
cdr3_aa: CAWSVYDGYTF
cdr3_nt: TGTGCCTGGAGTGTCTACGATGGCTACACCTTC

j_call: TRBJ2-5
v_call: TRBV4-3
clone_size: NA
d_call: TRBD2
cdr3_aa: CASSPRAGGETQYF
cdr3_nt: TGCGCCAGCAGCCCGCGGGCGGGGGGAGAGACCCAGTACTTC

j_call: TRBJ2-3
v_call: TRBV11-2
clone_size: NA
d_call: NA
cdr3_aa: CASSLGTDTQYF
cdr3_nt: TGTGCCAGCAGCCTTGGCACAGATACGCAGTATTTT

j_call: TRBJ2-1
v_call: TRBV9
clone_size: NA
d_call: TRBD1
cdr3_aa: CASSVSHRGALYNEQFF
cdr3_nt: TGTGCCAGCAGCGTATCGCACAGGGGCGCTCTCTACAATGAGCAGTTCTTC

j_call: TRBJ1-4
v_call: TRBV28
clone_size: NA
d_call: NA
cdr3_aa: CASSSWGGTNEKLFF
cdr3_nt: TGTGCCAGCAGCTCTTGGGGGGGAACTAATGAAAAACTGTTTTTT

j_call: TRBJ1-1
v_call: TRBV9
clone_size: NA
d_call: NA
cdr3_aa: CASSPDGGGTEAFF
cdr3_nt: TGTGCCAGCAGCCCCGATGGGGGAGGGACTGAAGCTTTCTTT

j_call: TRBJ1-2
v_call: TRBV6-5
clone_size: NA
d_call: NA
cdr3_aa: CASRPGGPLGYGYTF
cdr3_nt: TGTGCCAGCAGGCCGGGGGGGCCCCTTGGCTATGGCTACACCTTC

j_call: TRBJ1-2
v_call: TRBV4-2
clone_size: NA
d_call: TRBD1
cdr3_aa: CASSQDYTGDYGYTF
cdr3_nt: TGTGCCAGCAGCCAAGATTATACAGGGGACTATGGCTACACCTTC

j_call: TRBJ2-7
v_call: TRBV6-5
clone_size: NA
d_call: TRBD1
cdr3_aa: CASSYDRGPSYEQYF
cdr3_nt: TGTGCCAGCAGTTACGACAGGGGCCCTTCCTACGAGCAGTACTTC

j_call: TRBJ2-1
v_call: TRBV19
clone_size: NA
d_call: NA
cdr3_aa: CASSPAMYNEQFF
cdr3_nt: TGTGCCAGTAGCCCTGCAATGTACAATGAGCAGTTCTTC

j_call: TRBJ1-2
v_call: TRBV29-1
clone_size: NA
d_call: TRBD1
cdr3_aa: CSVGSGSSGQNYGYTF
cdr3_nt: TGCAGCGTTGGTTCGGGGTCGTCGGGACAGAACTATGGCTACACCTTC

j_call: TRBJ2-3
v_call: TRBV7-4
clone_size: NA
d_call: TRBD2
cdr3_aa: CASSHTRAGGPDTQYF
cdr3_nt: TGTGCCAGCAGCCACACCAGAGCGGGGGGGCCGGATACGCAGTATTTT

j_call: TRBJ2-3
v_call: TRBV6-1
clone_size: NA
d_call: NA
cdr3_aa: CASSELGSGDTQYF
cdr3_nt: TGTGCCAGCAGTGAATTAGGGTCCGGAGATACGCAGTATTTT

j_call: TRBJ1-1
v_call: TRBV4-1
clone_size: NA
d_call: NA
cdr3_aa: CASSQDQYMNTEAFF
cdr3_nt: TGCGCCAGCAGCCAAGATCAGTACATGAACACTGAAGCTTTCTTT

j_call: TRBJ2-7
v_call: TRBV6-5
clone_size: few
d_call: NA
cdr3_aa: CASSPRGPYEQYF
cdr3_nt: TGTGCCAGCAGTCCGCGGGGTCCGTACGAGCAGTACTTC

j_call: TRBJ2-5
v_call: TRBV30
clone_size: NA
d_call: TRBD2
cdr3_aa: CAWSQPTSGGQETQYF
cdr3_nt: TGTGCCTGGAGCCAACCCACTAGCGGGGGACAAGAGACCCAGTACTTC

j_call: TRBJ2-2
v_call: TRBV9
clone_size: NA
d_call: NA
cdr3_aa: CASSVEGGYTGELFF
cdr3_nt: TGTGCCAGCAGCGTAGAGGGGGGGTATACCGGGGAGCTGTTTTTT

j_call: TRBJ1-2
v_call: TRBV19
clone_size: NA
d_call: NA
cdr3_aa: CASSPPTDFNYGYTF
cdr3_nt: TGTGCCAGTAGTCCCCCGACAGATTTTAACTATGGCTACACCTTC

j_call: TRBJ1-2
v_call: TRBV28
clone_size: NA
d_call: TRBD1
cdr3_aa: CASSPAQGPLSGYTF
cdr3_nt: TGTGCCAGCAGTCCCGCACAGGGGCCCCTGAGCGGCTACACCTTC

j_call: TRBJ2-2
v_call: TRBV7-2
clone_size: few
d_call: TRBD1
cdr3_aa: CASSRQGANTGELFF
cdr3_nt: TGTGCCAGCAGCCGACAGGGGGCGAACACCGGGGAGCTGTTTTTT

j_call: TRBJ2-2
v_call: TRBV28
clone_size: NA
d_call: NA
cdr3_aa: CASRVPPTGQNTGELFF
cdr3_nt: TGTGCCAGCAGGGTCCCTCCGACGGGGCAGAACACCGGGGAGCTGTTTTTT

j_call: TRBJ1-2
v_call: TRBV19
clone_size: NA
d_call: NA
cdr3_aa: CASSIGSGYTF
cdr3_nt: TGTGCCAGTAGTATAGGAAGCGGCTACACCTTC

j_call: TRBJ1-4
v_call: TRBV6-6
clone_size: NA
d_call: NA
cdr3_aa: CASTTGGSGREKLFF
cdr3_nt: TGTGCCAGCACAACCGGGGGCAGTGGGAGGGAAAAACTGTTTTTT

j_call: TRBJ2-7
v_call: TRBV5-4
clone_size: few
d_call: TRBD2
cdr3_aa: CASSLAGGGYEQYF
cdr3_nt: TGTGCCAGCAGCTTAGCGGGGGGAGGGTACGAGCAGTACTTC